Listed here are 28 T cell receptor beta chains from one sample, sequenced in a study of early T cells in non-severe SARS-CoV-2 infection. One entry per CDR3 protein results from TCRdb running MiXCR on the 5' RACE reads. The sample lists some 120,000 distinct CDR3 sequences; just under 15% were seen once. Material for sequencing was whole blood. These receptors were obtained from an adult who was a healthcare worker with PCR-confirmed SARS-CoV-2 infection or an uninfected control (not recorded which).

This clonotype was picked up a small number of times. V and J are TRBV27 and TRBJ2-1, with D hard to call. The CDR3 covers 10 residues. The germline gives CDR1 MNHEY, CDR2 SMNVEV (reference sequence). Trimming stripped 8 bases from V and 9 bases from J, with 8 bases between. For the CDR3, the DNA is TGTGCCAGCGGTTGGCCTGAGCAGTTCTTC. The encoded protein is CASGWPEQFF.

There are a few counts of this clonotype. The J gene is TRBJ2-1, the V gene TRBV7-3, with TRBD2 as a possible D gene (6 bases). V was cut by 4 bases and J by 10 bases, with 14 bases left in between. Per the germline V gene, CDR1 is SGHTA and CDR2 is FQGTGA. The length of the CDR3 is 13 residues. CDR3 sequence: CASSSTSSGEQFF. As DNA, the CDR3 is TGTGCCAGCAGCTCCACTAGCTCGGGCGAGCAGTTCTTC.

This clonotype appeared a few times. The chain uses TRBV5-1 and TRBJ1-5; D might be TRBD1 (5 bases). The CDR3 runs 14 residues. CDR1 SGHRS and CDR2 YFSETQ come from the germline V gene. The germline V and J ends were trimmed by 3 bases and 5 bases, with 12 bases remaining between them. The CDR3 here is CASSSGEADQPQHF. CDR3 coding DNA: TGCGCCAGCAGCTCGGGGGAGGCGGATCAGCCCCAGCATTTT.

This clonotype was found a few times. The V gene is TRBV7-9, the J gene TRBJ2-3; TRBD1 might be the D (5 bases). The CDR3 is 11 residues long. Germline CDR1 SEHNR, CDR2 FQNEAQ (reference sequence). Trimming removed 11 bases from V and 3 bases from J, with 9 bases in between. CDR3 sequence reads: CAAKGTDTQYF. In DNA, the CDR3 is TGTGCCGCGAAGGGGACAGATACGCAGTATTTT. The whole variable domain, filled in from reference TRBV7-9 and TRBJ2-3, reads DTGVSQNPRHKITKRGQNVTFRCDPISEHNRLYWYRQTLGQGPEFLTYFQNEAQLEKSRLLSDRFSAERPKGSFSTLEIQRTEQGDSAMYLCAAKGTDTQYFGPGTRLTVL.

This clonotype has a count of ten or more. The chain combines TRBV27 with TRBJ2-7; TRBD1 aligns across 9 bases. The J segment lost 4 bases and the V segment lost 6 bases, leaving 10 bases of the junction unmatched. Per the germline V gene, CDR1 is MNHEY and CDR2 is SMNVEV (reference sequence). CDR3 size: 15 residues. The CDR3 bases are TGTGCCAGCAGACCAACCGGGACAGGGCTGTACGAGCAGTACTTC. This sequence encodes CASRPTGTGLYEQYF.

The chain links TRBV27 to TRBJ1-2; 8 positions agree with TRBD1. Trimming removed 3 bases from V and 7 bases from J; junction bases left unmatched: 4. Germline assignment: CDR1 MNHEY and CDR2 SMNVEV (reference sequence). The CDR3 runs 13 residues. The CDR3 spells CASSFGQGSGYTF. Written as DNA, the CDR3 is TGTGCCAGCAGTTTCGGACAGGGTTCTGGCTACACCTTC.

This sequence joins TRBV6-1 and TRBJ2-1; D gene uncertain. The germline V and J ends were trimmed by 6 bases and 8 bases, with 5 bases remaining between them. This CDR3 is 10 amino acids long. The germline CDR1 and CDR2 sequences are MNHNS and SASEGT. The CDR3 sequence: CASRWDEQFF. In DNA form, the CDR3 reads TGTGCCAGCAGATGGGATGAGCAGTTCTTC.

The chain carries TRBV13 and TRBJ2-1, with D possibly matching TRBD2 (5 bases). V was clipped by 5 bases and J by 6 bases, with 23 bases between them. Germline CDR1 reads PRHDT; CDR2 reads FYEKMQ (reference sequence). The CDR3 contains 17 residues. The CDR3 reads CASSGTMDSPPGNEQFF. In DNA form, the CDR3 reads TGTGCCAGCAGCGGCACGATGGACTCACCTCCGGGCAATGAGCAGTTCTTC.

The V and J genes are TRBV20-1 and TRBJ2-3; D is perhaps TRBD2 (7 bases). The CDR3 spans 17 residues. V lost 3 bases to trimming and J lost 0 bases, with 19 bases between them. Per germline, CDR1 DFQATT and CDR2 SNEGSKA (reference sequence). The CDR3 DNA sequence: TGCAGTGCTAGTATGGCGGGGGCGATACTGAGCACAGATACGCAGTATTTT. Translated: CSASMAGAILSTDTQYF.

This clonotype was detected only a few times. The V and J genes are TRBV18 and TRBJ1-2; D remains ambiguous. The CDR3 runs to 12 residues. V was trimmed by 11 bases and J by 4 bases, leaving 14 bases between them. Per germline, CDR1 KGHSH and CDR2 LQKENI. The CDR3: CAAGDGFYGYTF. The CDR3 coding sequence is TGTGCCGCAGGTGACGGCTTCTATGGCTACACCTTC.

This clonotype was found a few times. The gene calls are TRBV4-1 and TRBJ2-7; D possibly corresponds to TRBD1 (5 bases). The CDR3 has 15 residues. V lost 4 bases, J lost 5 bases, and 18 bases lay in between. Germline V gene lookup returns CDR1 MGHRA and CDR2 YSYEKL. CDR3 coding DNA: TGCGCCAGCAGCCTCCTAGGGGCCCAGTTGAACGAGCAGTACTTC. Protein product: CASSLLGAQLNEQYF.

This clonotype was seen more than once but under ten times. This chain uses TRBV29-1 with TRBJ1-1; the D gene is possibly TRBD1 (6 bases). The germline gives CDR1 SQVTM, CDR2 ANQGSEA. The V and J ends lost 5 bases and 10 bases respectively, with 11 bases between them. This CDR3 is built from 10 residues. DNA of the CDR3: TGCAGCGTTAGACAGGAAGGAGCTTTCTTT. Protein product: CSVRQEGAFF.

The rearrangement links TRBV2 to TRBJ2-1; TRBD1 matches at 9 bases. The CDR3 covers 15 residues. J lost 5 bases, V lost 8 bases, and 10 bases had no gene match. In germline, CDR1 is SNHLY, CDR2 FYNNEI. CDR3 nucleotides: TGTGCCAGCCGAGGCGGACAGGGGCTGGACAATGAGCAGTTCTTC. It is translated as CASRGGQGLDNEQFF.

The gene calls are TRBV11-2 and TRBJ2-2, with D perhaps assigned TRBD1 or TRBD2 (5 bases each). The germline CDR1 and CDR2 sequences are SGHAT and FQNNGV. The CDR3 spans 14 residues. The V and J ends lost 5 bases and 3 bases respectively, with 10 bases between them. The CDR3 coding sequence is TGTGCCAGCAGCCAGGGACCATACACCGGGGAGCTGTTTTTT. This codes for CASSQGPYTGELFF. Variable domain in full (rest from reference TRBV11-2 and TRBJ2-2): EAGVAQSPRYKIIEKRQSVAFWCNPISGHATLYWYQQILGQGPKLLIQFQNNGVVDDSQLPKDRFSAERLKGVDSTLKIQPAKLEDSAVYLCASSQGPYTGELFFGEGSRLTVL.

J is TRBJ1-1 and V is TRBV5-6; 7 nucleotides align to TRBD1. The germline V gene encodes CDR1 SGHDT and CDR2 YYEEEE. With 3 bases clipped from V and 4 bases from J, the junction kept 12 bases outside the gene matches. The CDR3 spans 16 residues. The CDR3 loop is CASSSWGTVRGTEAFF. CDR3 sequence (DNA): TGTGCCAGCAGCTCTTGGGGGACAGTGCGGGGCACTGAAGCTTTCTTT.

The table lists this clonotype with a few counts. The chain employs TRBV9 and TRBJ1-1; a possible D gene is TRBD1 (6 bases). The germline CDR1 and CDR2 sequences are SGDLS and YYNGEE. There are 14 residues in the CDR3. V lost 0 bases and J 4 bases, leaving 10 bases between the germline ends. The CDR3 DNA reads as TGTGCCAGCAGCGTAGCAGGGGCTGCCACTGAAGCTTTCTTT. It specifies CASSVAGAATEAFF.

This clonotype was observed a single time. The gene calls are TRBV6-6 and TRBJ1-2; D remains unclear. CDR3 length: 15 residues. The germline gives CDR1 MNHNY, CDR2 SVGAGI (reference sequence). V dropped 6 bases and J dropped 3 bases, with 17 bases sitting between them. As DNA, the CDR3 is TGTGCCAGCAGCGACGTTTCCGAGACCTACTATGGCTACACCTTC. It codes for CASSDVSETYYGYTF.

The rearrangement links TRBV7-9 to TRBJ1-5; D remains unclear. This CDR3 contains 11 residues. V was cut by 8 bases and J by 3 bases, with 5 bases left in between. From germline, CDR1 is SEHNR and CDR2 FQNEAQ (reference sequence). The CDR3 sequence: CASGINQPQHF. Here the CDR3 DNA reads TGTGCCAGCGGCATCAATCAGCCCCAGCATTTT.

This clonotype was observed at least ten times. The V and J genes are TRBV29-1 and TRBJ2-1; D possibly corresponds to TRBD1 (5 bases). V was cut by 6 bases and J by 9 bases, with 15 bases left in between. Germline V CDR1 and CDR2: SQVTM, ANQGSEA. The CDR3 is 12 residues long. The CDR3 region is CSVEPLRGEQFF. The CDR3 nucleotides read TGCAGCGTAGAGCCCTTAAGGGGTGAGCAGTTCTTC.

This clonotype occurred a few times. The CDR3 coding sequence is TGTGCCTGGAGTGGAGTGTTTCAAGAGACCCAGTACTTC. Its translation is CAWSGVFQETQYF. The V and J genes are TRBV30 and TRBJ2-5, with D unclear. The CDR3 runs 13 residues. Germline V gene data show CDR1 as GTSNPN and CDR2 as SVGIG (reference sequence). V lost 1 base and J lost 2, with 8 bases in between.

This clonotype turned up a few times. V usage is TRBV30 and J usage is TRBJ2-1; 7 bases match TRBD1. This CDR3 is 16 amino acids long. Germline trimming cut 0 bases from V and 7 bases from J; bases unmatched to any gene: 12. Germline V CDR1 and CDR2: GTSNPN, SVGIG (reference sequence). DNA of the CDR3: TGTGCCTGGAGTGTAGATGTAGGGGGCGATCCTAATGAGCAGTTCTTC. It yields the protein CAWSVDVGGDPNEQFF.

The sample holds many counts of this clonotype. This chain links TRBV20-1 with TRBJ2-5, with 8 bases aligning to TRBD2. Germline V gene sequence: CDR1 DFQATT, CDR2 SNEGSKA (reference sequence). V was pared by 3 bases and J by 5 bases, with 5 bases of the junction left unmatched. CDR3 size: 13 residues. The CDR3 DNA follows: TGCAGTGCTAGGGCGGGGGGCGTGGAGACCCAGTACTTC. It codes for CSARAGGVETQYF.

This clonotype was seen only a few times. The CDR3 DNA reads as TGTGCCAGCAGCCCCTCCGACAGACCCTACGAGCAGTACTTC. Amino acids: CASSPSDRPYEQYF. The chain links TRBV7-9 to TRBJ2-7; weak D call: TRBD1 (5 bases). V lost 5 bases and J 2 bases, leaving 13 bases between the germline ends. CDR1 is SEHNR and CDR2 is FQNEAQ in the germline V gene (reference sequence). The CDR3 totals 14 residues. Supplemented by reference TRBV7-9 and TRBJ2-7, the full variable domain reads DTGVSQNPRHKITKRGQNVTFRCDPISEHNRLYWYRQTLGQGPEFLTYFQNEAQLEKSRLLSDRFSAERPKGSFSTLEIQRTEQGDSAMYLCASSPSDRPYEQYFGPGTRLTVT.

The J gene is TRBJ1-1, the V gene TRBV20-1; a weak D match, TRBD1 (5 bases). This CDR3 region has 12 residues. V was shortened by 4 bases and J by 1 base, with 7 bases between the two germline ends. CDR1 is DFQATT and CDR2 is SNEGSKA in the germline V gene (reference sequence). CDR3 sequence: CSATGSNTEAFF. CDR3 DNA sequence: TGCAGTGCTACAGGGTCGAACACTGAAGCTTTCTTT.

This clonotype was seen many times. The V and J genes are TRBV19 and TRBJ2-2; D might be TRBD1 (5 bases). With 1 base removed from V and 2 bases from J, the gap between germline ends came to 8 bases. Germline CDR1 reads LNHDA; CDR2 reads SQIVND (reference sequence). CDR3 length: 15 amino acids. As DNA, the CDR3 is TGTGCCAGTAGTATAGGGGGCGTCAACACCGGGGAGCTGTTTTTT. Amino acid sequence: CASSIGGVNTGELFF.

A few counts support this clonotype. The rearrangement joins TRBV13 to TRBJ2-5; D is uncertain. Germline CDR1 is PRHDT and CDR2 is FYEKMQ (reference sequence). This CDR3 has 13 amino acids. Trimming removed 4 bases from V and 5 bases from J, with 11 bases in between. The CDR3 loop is CASSSRDRETQYF. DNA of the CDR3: TGTGCCAGCAGCTCAAGAGATCGGGAGACCCAGTACTTC. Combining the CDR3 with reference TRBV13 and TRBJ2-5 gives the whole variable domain AAGVIQSPRHLIKEKRETATLKCYPIPRHDTVYWYQQGPGQDPQFLISFYEKMQSDKGSIPDRFSAQQFSDYHSELNMSSLELGDSALYFCASSSRDRETQYFGPGTRLLVL.

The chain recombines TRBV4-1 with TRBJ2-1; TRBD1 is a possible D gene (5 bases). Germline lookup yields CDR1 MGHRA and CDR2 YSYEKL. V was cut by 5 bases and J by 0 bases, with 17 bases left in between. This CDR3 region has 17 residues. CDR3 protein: CASSTQGAISSYNEQFF. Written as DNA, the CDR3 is TGCGCCAGCAGCACCCAGGGCGCAATTAGCTCCTACAATGAGCAGTTCTTC.

CDR3 loop: CSARGSGGHSYEQYF. In DNA form, the CDR3 reads TGCAGTGCTAGAGGTAGCGGGGGCCATTCCTACGAGCAGTACTTC. The chain uses TRBV20-1 and TRBJ2-7, with TRBD2 matching over 9 bases. The germline V gene has CDR1 DFQATT and CDR2 SNEGSKA (reference sequence). CDR3 size: 15 residues. Trimming took 1 base from V and 1 from J; bases not matched to a gene: 5.